This TCR beta chain appears in the sequencing data of a study of shared clonotypes between healthy human individuals. Trimming cost V 4 bases and J 6 bases; bases outside gene matches: 8. The CDR3 covers 15 residues. The germline V gene has CDR1 SGHRS and CDR2 YFSETQ. Some clones are missing from TCRdb's copy, which holds only in-frame ones; the method was immunoSEQ multiplex PCR. Seen here are 2.3 million or so clones, over 90% observed once, and the top ten hold 0.39%. This clonotype was sampled from a man between 18 and 35 years old in good health. Some clones in this sample may be carry-over from other donors' samples. The sequenced sample was naive CD4+ T cells from PBMCs. Subset here: CD45RA+ positively selected. The J gene is TRBJ2-1, the V gene TRBV5-1, with 9 bases that match TRBD1. CDR3 in DNA: TGCGCCAGCAGCCCGAACAGGGGGCGCGGCAATGAGCAGTTCTTC. Its translation is CASSPNRGRGNEQFF.